A selection of T cell receptor beta chains follows, all from one sample in a study of blood T cell repertoires in COVID-19. The repertoire was sequenced with immunoSEQ multiplex PCR; TCRdb's copy has only in-frame clones and lacks some. The sample lists over 85,000 clones; 84% were seen once. The sequencing sample was made of peripheral blood. The receptor set was obtained from a human donor in a cohort sampled during active COVID-19. CDR3s include the opening cysteine and the closing phenylalanine or tryptophan. D genes are given only for firm matches. Expanded clones are given a class, and other clones once, few, many or no size at all.

J	D	size	V	DNA	CDR3
TRBJ2-7	NA	few	TRBV6-6	TGTGCCAGCACCCGCCGGGACACACGGGACGAGCAGTACTTC	CASTRRDTRDEQYF
TRBJ2-2	TRBD2	NA	TRBV29-1	TGCAGCGTCCCTCGATTTAGCGGGGGGGCTAACACCGGGGAGCTGTTTTTT	CSVPRFSGGANTGELFF
TRBJ2-5	TRBD1	NA	TRBV18	TGTGCCAGCTCACCACCGACAGGGCAAGAGACCCAGTACTTC	CASSPPTGQETQYF
TRBJ1-1	NA	NA	TRBV3-1/TRBV3-2	TGTGCCAGCAGCCCCCTTGACGGGGATCTGAACACTGAAGCTTTCTTT	CASSPLDGDLNTEAFF
TRBJ2-3	TRBD2	NA	TRBV7-9	TGTGCCAGCAGCCTTAAACCCCTGCCGGGGGGGGACACAGATACGCAGTATTTT	CASSLKPLPGGDTDTQYF
TRBJ1-3	NA	NA	TRBV4-1	TGCGCCAGCAGCCTAGGGTTGGCAGGGCCACTCTCTGGAAACACCATATATTTT	CASSLGLAGPLSGNTIYF
TRBJ2-1	NA	NA	TRBV7-2	TGTGCCAGCAGCTCCCGGTCGGCAGGGCTATACAATGAGCAGTTCTTC	CASSSRSAGLYNEQFF
TRBJ1-4	TRBD1	once	TRBV5-1	TGCGCCAGCAGCTTTGGCCAGGGGGGTGAAAAACTGTTTTTT	CASSFGQGGEKLFF
TRBJ2-7	TRBD1	NA	TRBV27	TGTGCCAGCGCGATACAGGGGAACTCCTACGAGCAGTACTTC	CASAIQGNSYEQYF
TRBJ2-2	TRBD2	NA	TRBV6-5	TGTGCCAGCAGAGCGGGGGGTCGGGAGCTGTTTTTT	CASRAGGRELFF
TRBJ2-3	NA	NA	TRBV7-9	TGTGCCAGCAGCTTCGTGGTAGCCGGGGCAGATACGCAGTATTTT	CASSFVVAGADTQYF
TRBJ2-1	TRBD1	NA	TRBV5-4	TGTGCCAGCAGCTTGGACAGGGGGCTAATAAATGAGCAGTTCTTC	CASSLDRGLINEQFF
TRBJ1-4	TRBD1	once	TRBV24-1	TGTGCCACCAGTGACCCTGGACAGGGAGGGGAAAAACTGTTTTTT	CATSDPGQGGEKLFF
TRBJ2-1	NA	few	TRBV5-1	TGCGCCAGCACCATTAATCCGGGGACTCCTATGTTTAATGAGCAGTTCTTC	CASTINPGTPMFNEQFF
TRBJ2-2	TRBD2	once	TRBV4-2	TGTGCCAGCAGCCAAGATTCAGGAGAACTAGCGGGGGGACATCGAACCGGGGAGCTGTTTTTT	CASSQDSGELAGGHRTGELFF
TRBJ1-4	NA	NA	TRBV6-5	TGTGCCAGCAGTCCCTTTGGGGCGACTAATGAAAAACTGTTTTTT	CASSPFGATNEKLFF
TRBJ2-7	NA	NA	TRBV7-8	TGTGCCAGCAGCTTAGCGCCCGACAGGTATCGCGAGCAGTACTTC	CASSLAPDRYREQYF
TRBJ2-5	NA	NA	TRBV5-5	TGTGCCAGCAGCTTGTTCGGCGGAGGCGAGACCCAGTACTTC	CASSLFGGGETQYF
TRBJ2-1	TRBD1	NA	TRBV5-1	TGCGCCAGCAGCTCGCAGGACAGGGGGCTCGATGAGCAGTTCTTC	CASSSQDRGLDEQFF
TRBJ2-5	TRBD2	NA	TRBV9	TGTGCCAGCAGCCGACTAGCGGGGCAAGAGACCCAGTACTTC	CASSRLAGQETQYF
TRBJ2-5	TRBD2	NA	TRBV5-4	TGTGCCAGCAGCCCAAGACTCAGAACGGGACTAGCCCTCCAAGAGACCCAGTACTTC	CASSPRLRTGLALQETQYF
TRBJ2-3	TRBD1	NA	TRBV18	TGTGCCAGCTCACCTCTGGGGACAGGAGCAGATACGCAGTATTTT	CASSPLGTGADTQYF
TRBJ2-7	TRBD1	NA	TRBV7-2	TGTGCCAGCAGCTACGGACAGGGGGCTGGCGAGCAGTACTTC	CASSYGQGAGEQYF
TRBJ2-1	TRBD2	NA	TRBV18	TGTGCCAGCTCACCACTAGCGGGGATATACAATGAGCAGTTCTTC	CASSPLAGIYNEQFF
TRBJ2-5	NA	NA	TRBV7-2	TGTGCCAGCAGCTTAGACCAGGGGGAGACCCAGTACTTC	CASSLDQGETQYF
TRBJ2-5	NA	NA	TRBV6-5	TGTGCCAGCAGGAGACAGGAACGAGAGACCCAGTACTTC	CASRRQERETQYF
TRBJ2-1	NA	once	TRBV24-1	TGTGCCACCAGTGATTCAACAGGGCACTCCTACAATGAGCAGTTCTTC	CATSDSTGHSYNEQFF
TRBJ2-3	NA	NA	TRBV19	TGTGCCAGTAGTATAGTAGCCTATAGCACAGATACGCAGTATTTT	CASSIVAYSTDTQYF
TRBJ1-6	NA	NA	TRBV6-2/TRBV6-3	TGTGCCAGCAGTTACGTCGGGAGCTCCTATAATTCACCCCTCCACTTT	CASSYVGSSYNSPLHF
TRBJ1-1	NA	NA	TRBV4-1	TGCGCCAGCAGCCCCCAGTGGAACACTGAAGCTTTCTTT	CASSPQWNTEAFF
TRBJ2-5	NA	NA	TRBV7-3	TGTGCCAGCAGCTTAAACGGGTTGTCTCAAGAGACCCAGTACTTC	CASSLNGLSQETQYF
TRBJ2-1	NA	NA	TRBV11-3	TGTGCCAGCAGCTTAGCACATACCTACAATGAGCAGTTCTTC	CASSLAHTYNEQFF
TRBJ2-2	TRBD2	few	TRBV7-2	TGTGCCAGCATTAGCGGGCAGAACACCGGGGAGCTGTTTTTT	CASISGQNTGELFF
TRBJ1-2	NA	NA	TRBV7-9	TGTGCCAGCAGCCTCAACGGACAAACTGGCTACACCTTC	CASSLNGQTGYTF
TRBJ1-5	NA	NA	TRBV11-3	TGTGCCAGCAGCCCAGGGGAACGACAGCCCCAGCATTTT	CASSPGERQPQHF
TRBJ1-1	TRBD1	once	TRBV18	TGTGCCAGCTCACTGGACAGGGAGGGGACTGAAGCTTTCTTT	CASSLDREGTEAFF
TRBJ1-5	TRBD1	NA	TRBV19	TGTGCCAGTAGTTCCACGGACAGGGGGCATGGTCAGCCCCAGCATTTT	CASSSTDRGHGQPQHF
TRBJ2-5	NA	NA	TRBV9	TGTGCCAGCAGCGTAGCTCTCGGGGGACTGGGGGAAGGGGCCCAGTACTTC	CASSVALGGLGEGAQYF
TRBJ1-1	NA	NA	TRBV28	TGTGCCAGCAGTTTAGCGACTGGTGGGTACACTGAAGCTTTCTTT	CASSLATGGYTEAFF
TRBJ1-6	NA	NA	TRBV12-3/TRBV12-4	TGTGCCAGCAGTAACCGACATGGTTCACCCCTCCACTTT	CASSNRHGSPLHF
TRBJ1-6	NA	NA	TRBV5-1	TGCGCCAGCAGCTTAGGAGGGATCTCCTATAATTCACCCCTCCACTTT	CASSLGGISYNSPLHF
TRBJ2-1	TRBD1	NA	TRBV5-1	TGCGCCAGCAGCCCGGATGGGACAGGGCGTTACAATGAGCAGTTCTTC	CASSPDGTGRYNEQFF
TRBJ1-1	NA	NA	TRBV5-1	TGCGCCAGCAGCTTAAGACCCCTAGGGGGTGGAACTGAAGCTTTCTTT	CASSLRPLGGGTEAFF
TRBJ1-2	NA	NA	TRBV6-5	TGTGCCAGCACTGTACAGGTTAACTATGGCTACACCTTC	CASTVQVNYGYTF
TRBJ2-1	TRBD2	NA	TRBV7-8	TGTGCCAGCAGCTTCCTAGCGGGGGCCCTTACCTACAATGAGCAGTTCTTC	CASSFLAGALTYNEQFF
TRBJ1-2	NA	NA	TRBV5-8	TGTGCCAGCAGCTTGTCGGCCAGGGTCTATGGCTACACCTTC	CASSLSARVYGYTF
TRBJ1-2	TRBD1	NA	TRBV7-9	TGTGCCAGCAGCTTAAGGATGGGGGGGACAGGTGGCTACACCTTC	CASSLRMGGTGGYTF
TRBJ2-3	NA	NA	TRBV7-9	TGTGCCAGCAGCTTAGCGGGGGCGGGAGATACGCAGTATTTT	CASSLAGAGDTQYF
TRBJ2-2	TRBD1	NA	TRBV6-5	TGTGCCAGCAGTTACTCGGGACAGGGGAACACCGGGGAGCTGTTTTTT	CASSYSGQGNTGELFF
TRBJ2-2	TRBD2	NA	TRBV11-2	TGTGCCAGCAGCCAGGTCCGGGGGGAATGGGACACCGGGGAGCTGTTTTTT	CASSQVRGEWDTGELFF
TRBJ1-2	NA	NA	TRBV15	TGTGCCACCAGCAGGAATCGACAGATTAACTATGGCTACACCTTC	CATSRNRQINYGYTF